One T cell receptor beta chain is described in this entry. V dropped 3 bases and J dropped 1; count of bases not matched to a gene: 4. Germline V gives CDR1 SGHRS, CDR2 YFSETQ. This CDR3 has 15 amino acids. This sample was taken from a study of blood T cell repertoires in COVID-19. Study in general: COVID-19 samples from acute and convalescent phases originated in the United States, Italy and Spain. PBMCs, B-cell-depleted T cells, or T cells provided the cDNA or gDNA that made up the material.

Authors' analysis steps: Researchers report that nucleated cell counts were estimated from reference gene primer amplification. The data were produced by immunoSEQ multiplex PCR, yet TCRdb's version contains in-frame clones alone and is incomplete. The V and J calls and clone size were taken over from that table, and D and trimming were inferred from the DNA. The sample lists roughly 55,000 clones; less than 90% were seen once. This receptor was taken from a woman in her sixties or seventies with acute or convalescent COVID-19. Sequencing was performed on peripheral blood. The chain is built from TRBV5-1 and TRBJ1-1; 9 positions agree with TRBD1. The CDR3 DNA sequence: TGCGCCAGCAGCTGGGGGACAGGGACGAACACTGAAGCTTTCTTT. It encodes CASSWGTGTNTEAFF.